This TCR beta chain emerged from a study of OX40 agonist ivuxolimab in advanced cancers. Trimming removed 6 bases from V and 4 bases from J; junction bases left unmatched: 11. The CDR3 length is 16 residues. CDR1 is MDHEN and CDR2 is SYDVKM in the germline V gene. The protocol was immunoSEQ multiplex PCR, while the TCRdb copy is restricted to in-frame clones and leaves out a portion. The data show more than 100,000 clones, just under 95% seen once. V gene TRBV28 combines with J gene TRBJ1-4; 7 nucleotides align to TRBD1. The material sequenced was CD4+ or CD8+ T cells sorted from blood, taken in a trial of the OX40 agonist ivuxolimab. This TCR was sampled from an adult with an advanced solid tumor such as melanoma, head and neck, liver or kidney cancer. CDR3: CASSPLGTVNNEKLFF. The CDR3 coding sequence is TGTGCCAGCAGCCCTTTGGGGACAGTCAATAATGAAAAACTGTTTTTT.